This T cell receptor (beta chain) was observed in a study of shared clonotypes between healthy human individuals (dated by TCRdb to 2020 to 2022). Turning to the overall study: Three men and a couple of women, aged 18 to 49 years, made up the cohort. Per donor, three plates each were used for CD4 naive and CD4 memory, two for CD8 naive, and one for CD8 memory. To estimate repertoire size and how much clonotypes are shared between individuals, the study performed deep sequencing of blood TCR repertoires from roughly five healthy adults. To increase sequencing depth and limit assay-specific biases, TCR repertoire library preparation and sequencing were carried out by different laboratories using diverse techniques. Leukapheresis yielded between about 0.9 and 8.9 billion PBMCs per donor.

CDR1 and CDR2 are read off the germline V gene as SGDLS and YYNGEE. Spanning cysteine to phenylalanine, the CDR3 consists of 15 amino acids. The only DNA kept is the CDR3, 45 bases in frame from the first base. A distance of 16 bases separates the germline ends of V and J, which lose 7 bases and 3 bases respectively. Using the deep immunoSEQ assay, multiplex PCR amplified TCR CDR3 regions from genomic DNA. For each cell subset, the extracted genomic DNA was distributed evenly across all wells of several immunoSEQ 96-well plates, and each plate served as one replicate. For sorted subsets, around 0.2 ug genomic DNA, equal to 30,000 to 35,000 T cell genomes, was loaded into each replicate PCR. Purified libraries were measured with a Qubit 3.0 fluorometer, size-checked on a Bioanalyzer 2100, and measured again with the KAPA Library Quantification kit. Every immunoSEQ 96-well plate was sequenced on a dedicated single-read 150-cycle Illumina NextSeq 550 flow cell. The source study handled its data this way. Because the immunoSEQ output held only junctional sequences and lacked quality scores, the filtering could not match the filtering applied to full-length reads. To assign V/J genes and CDR3, sequences were annotated against IMGT germline references using PyIR, a Python wrapper for IgBLAST v1.9. Any read was removed if the V/J assignment was weak (E-value above 1e-6), the CDR3 was missing, or the read contained stop codons, out-of-frame junctions, or ambiguous translated residues. V3J clonotypes were defined as sequences sharing the same inferred V gene, J gene, and CDR3 amino acid sequence. Percentage overlap between repertoires was calculated by dividing the number of shared unique clonotypes by the size of the smaller repertoire. Richness of each repertoire was evaluated using RTK rarefaction, the Chao1 estimator, and Recon v2.1 estimates of unobserved clonotypes. For all TCRbeta clonotypes obtained by the gDNA method from a handful of donors, generation probabilities were computed with OLGA. This immuneACCESS table, as held by TCRdb, lists in-frame sequences with V and J called but not all clones. Of the missing ones, under half trace to an unresolved V gene in checked studies; the others have no known cause. V and J calls and clone size come straight from that table; D and trimming were deduced from the DNA. Within this sample are about 1 million clones, with 60% to 80% of them counted one time only. The ten largest clones take up roughly 1.5% of the sample.

Comment on this clone: The target of this receptor is not known. Per-base qualities were not stored, and no clone one base away is much larger.

Overall results and qualifications from the work: Higher generation probabilities were observed for clonotypes shared by all four sorted-subset donors than for non-shared clonotypes. About 4.5% of naive CD4, 3.5% of naive CD8, approximately 2% of memory CD4, and about 0.4% of memory CD8 clonotypes were shared across a handful of donors. Rarefaction of sorted-subset datasets indicated incomplete sequencing despite the large sequencing depth. Naive subsets generally had larger estimated clonotype richness than memory subsets did. The genetic and exposure-history diversity represented was limited by the small number of donors. Pairwise subsampling indicated that sequencing depth was expected to affect the degree of clonotype sharing among donors. Only blood was sampled, and tissue TCR repertoires likely differ from those in blood.

Healthy HIV-negative adults with no recently reported acute infections or vaccinations were included as donors. Only Caucasian adults living in Nashville, Tennessee, USA were represented among the donors. Magnetic negative selection was used to enrich CD4+ T cells, after which naive cells were positively selected on CD45RA and the negative fraction became the memory subset. Blood was obtained by leukapheresis, after which PBMCs were separated by Ficoll-Histopaque density gradient centrifugation and cryopreserved in liquid nitrogen vapor phase. Analytical flow cytometry was used to check the purity and quantity of each magnetically sorted T cell population. Each sorted fraction had its genomic DNA isolated and then quantified by UV absorbance on a Nanodrop 2000c.

Here the chain combines TRBV9 and TRBJ2-2; the D gene assignment is perhaps TRBD1 or TRBD2, with each matching 6 bases. The origin of this receptor is a young man in good health. The sample consisted of memory CD4+ T cells sorted from blood. Sample cell subset or site, as interpreted from the label and publication: CD45RA-negative fraction. The base sequence is TGTGCCAGCGGACTGGGGGGCAAATACACCGGGGAGCTGTTTTTT. It translates to CASGLGGKYTGELFF.